Listed below are T cell receptor beta chains from one sample, sequenced in a study of vaccination and CD4 T cells after COVID-19. Antigens for these TCRs are unknown. TCRdb called the PCR reads again in MiXCR, with one record for every CDR3 protein. The table includes about 24,000 distinct CDR3 sequences, under 65% detected once. Sequences were derived from CD4+ T cells from blood, cultured in vitro, sampled after SARS-CoV-2 vaccination. These receptors were obtained from a human donor who received a COVID-19 vaccine. CDR3s leave out the opening cysteine and the closing phenylalanine or tryptophan. A D gene is named only where the DNA matches it firmly. A clone size is listed for some rows: how often the clone was seen (once, few, many), or a class if it is expanded.

CDR3 protein | J gene | V gene | clone size | D gene
ASSDGLADINTEAF | TRBJ1-1 | TRBV6-1 | NA | NA
ASSNRGWETQY | TRBJ2-5 | TRBV5-1 | NA | TRBD1
SARRAGNTQY | TRBJ2-3 | TRBV20-1 | few | NA
ASRAGGVTTSELF | TRBJ2-2 | TRBV6-1 | NA | TRBD2
ASSFRSRGKHEQY | TRBJ2-7 | TRBV5-6 | NA | NA
AWSMPTNYGYT | TRBJ1-2 | TRBV30 | few | NA
ASSPGPLNTEAF | TRBJ1-1 | TRBV19 | few | NA
ASSLSWDYGYT | TRBJ1-2 | TRBV7-3 | once | NA
ASSASGSQETQY | TRBJ2-5 | TRBV10-1 | few | NA
SARRTGNLYNEQF | TRBJ2-1 | TRBV20-1 | NA | TRBD1
ASSILGQGQETQY | TRBJ2-5 | TRBV19 | few | TRBD1
TSSQGTGGPISYNEQF | TRBJ2-1 | TRBV1 | once | NA
ANGGFVTETQY | TRBJ2-5 | TRBV6-1 | NA | TRBD2
ASRKIAGPDTQY | TRBJ2-3 | TRBV2 | once | TRBD2
ASSQDGGTEAF | TRBJ1-1 | TRBV7-6 | NA | NA
ASSQGPGRRELF | TRBJ2-2 | TRBV3-1 | once | NA
ASGDSRYGYT | TRBJ1-2 | TRBV6-1 | NA | TRBD1
ASSFANTQY | TRBJ2-3 | TRBV5-4 | NA | NA
ATSRGQGLGEKLF | TRBJ1-4 | TRBV15 | medium-sized | TRBD1
SAPPGQALETQY | TRBJ2-5 | TRBV20-1 | NA | TRBD1
ASSLTGSLLDEQY | TRBJ2-7 | TRBV5-4 | NA | NA
SALRPKSGLTDTQY | TRBJ2-3 | TRBV20-1 | NA | NA
ASTKILAVADTQY | TRBJ2-3 | TRBV7-9 | NA | NA
ASSRNLQDRVLGYT | TRBJ1-2 | TRBV7-8 | few | TRBD1
ASSSRDRRPLH | TRBJ1-6 | TRBV7-2 | NA | TRBD1
ASSPGGTNNYGYT | TRBJ1-2 | TRBV5-1 | NA | NA
ASNRESNYGYT | TRBJ1-2 | TRBV2 | NA | NA
ATRGLRGARQETQY | TRBJ2-5 | TRBV6-2/TRBV6-3 | NA | NA
ASSQGQGRETQY | TRBJ2-5 | TRBV18 | NA | TRBD1
ASSLDSYNEQF | TRBJ2-1 | TRBV7-9 | few | NA
ASSENRGEGYT | TRBJ1-2 | TRBV6-1 | NA | TRBD1
ATSRDLGSRSYNSPLH | TRBJ1-6 | TRBV15 | few | NA
ASSIQGASNSPLH | TRBJ1-6 | TRBV19 | once | TRBD1
ASTQTGNYNSPLH | TRBJ1-6 | TRBV6-1 | NA | TRBD1
SARDGDRGDTEAF | TRBJ1-1 | TRBV20-1 | NA | TRBD1
ASIRGSSGNTIY | TRBJ1-3 | TRBV2 | NA | NA
SAPLTGGLQETQY | TRBJ2-5 | TRBV20-1 | once | TRBD1
ATSDPGQGRPQETQY | TRBJ2-5 | TRBV24-1 | few | TRBD1
ASSPPRTAYNQPQH | TRBJ1-5 | TRBV12-3/TRBV12-4 | once | NA
ASRTGEVSYEQY | TRBJ2-7 | TRBV6-1 | NA | TRBD1
ASSLEVEGEAF | TRBJ1-1 | TRBV6-5 | NA | NA
SARDAGGGYEQY | TRBJ2-7 | TRBV20-1 | NA | TRBD2
ASSLGGEGETQY | TRBJ2-5 | TRBV7-8 | NA | NA
SAASRESSYEQY | TRBJ2-7 | TRBV20-1 | NA | NA
ASSDGGTQA | TRBJ1-1 | TRBV25-1 | few | NA
ASSLFPQGAEEF | TRBJ2-1 | TRBV7-6 | NA | TRBD1
SAIPKETQY | TRBJ2-5 | TRBV20-1 | NA | NA
ASSHGSSYEQY | TRBJ2-7 | TRBV27 | NA | NA
ASSSGQGAYEQY | TRBJ2-7 | TRBV5-1 | NA | TRBD1
ASSEIVGLAAPRTQY | TRBJ2-5 | TRBV2 | NA | TRBD2
ASVGQGSEAF | TRBJ1-1 | TRBV28 | large | TRBD1
ATSRAGGGETQY | TRBJ2-5 | TRBV24-1 | NA | TRBD1
SAVPRQADNYGYT | TRBJ1-2 | TRBV20-1 | NA | NA
ASSRGGPVGKEQY | TRBJ2-7 | TRBV5-1 | NA | NA
SARDVGEPPGPLH | TRBJ1-6 | TRBV20-1 | NA | NA